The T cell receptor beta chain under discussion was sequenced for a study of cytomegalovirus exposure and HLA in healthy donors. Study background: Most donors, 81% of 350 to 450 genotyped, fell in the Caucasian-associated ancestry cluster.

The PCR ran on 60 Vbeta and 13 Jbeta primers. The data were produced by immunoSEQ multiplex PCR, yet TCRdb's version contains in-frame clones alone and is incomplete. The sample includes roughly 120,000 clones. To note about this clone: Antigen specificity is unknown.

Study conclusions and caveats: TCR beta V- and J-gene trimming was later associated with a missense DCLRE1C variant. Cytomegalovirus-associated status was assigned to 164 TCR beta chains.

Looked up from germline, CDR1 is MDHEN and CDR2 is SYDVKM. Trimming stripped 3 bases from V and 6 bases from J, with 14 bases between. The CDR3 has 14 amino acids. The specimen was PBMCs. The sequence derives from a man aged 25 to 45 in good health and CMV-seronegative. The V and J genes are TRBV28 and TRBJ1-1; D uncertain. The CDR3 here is CASSLFNSLPEAFF. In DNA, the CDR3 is TGTGCCAGCAGTTTGTTTAATAGCCTTCCTGAAGCTTTCTTT.